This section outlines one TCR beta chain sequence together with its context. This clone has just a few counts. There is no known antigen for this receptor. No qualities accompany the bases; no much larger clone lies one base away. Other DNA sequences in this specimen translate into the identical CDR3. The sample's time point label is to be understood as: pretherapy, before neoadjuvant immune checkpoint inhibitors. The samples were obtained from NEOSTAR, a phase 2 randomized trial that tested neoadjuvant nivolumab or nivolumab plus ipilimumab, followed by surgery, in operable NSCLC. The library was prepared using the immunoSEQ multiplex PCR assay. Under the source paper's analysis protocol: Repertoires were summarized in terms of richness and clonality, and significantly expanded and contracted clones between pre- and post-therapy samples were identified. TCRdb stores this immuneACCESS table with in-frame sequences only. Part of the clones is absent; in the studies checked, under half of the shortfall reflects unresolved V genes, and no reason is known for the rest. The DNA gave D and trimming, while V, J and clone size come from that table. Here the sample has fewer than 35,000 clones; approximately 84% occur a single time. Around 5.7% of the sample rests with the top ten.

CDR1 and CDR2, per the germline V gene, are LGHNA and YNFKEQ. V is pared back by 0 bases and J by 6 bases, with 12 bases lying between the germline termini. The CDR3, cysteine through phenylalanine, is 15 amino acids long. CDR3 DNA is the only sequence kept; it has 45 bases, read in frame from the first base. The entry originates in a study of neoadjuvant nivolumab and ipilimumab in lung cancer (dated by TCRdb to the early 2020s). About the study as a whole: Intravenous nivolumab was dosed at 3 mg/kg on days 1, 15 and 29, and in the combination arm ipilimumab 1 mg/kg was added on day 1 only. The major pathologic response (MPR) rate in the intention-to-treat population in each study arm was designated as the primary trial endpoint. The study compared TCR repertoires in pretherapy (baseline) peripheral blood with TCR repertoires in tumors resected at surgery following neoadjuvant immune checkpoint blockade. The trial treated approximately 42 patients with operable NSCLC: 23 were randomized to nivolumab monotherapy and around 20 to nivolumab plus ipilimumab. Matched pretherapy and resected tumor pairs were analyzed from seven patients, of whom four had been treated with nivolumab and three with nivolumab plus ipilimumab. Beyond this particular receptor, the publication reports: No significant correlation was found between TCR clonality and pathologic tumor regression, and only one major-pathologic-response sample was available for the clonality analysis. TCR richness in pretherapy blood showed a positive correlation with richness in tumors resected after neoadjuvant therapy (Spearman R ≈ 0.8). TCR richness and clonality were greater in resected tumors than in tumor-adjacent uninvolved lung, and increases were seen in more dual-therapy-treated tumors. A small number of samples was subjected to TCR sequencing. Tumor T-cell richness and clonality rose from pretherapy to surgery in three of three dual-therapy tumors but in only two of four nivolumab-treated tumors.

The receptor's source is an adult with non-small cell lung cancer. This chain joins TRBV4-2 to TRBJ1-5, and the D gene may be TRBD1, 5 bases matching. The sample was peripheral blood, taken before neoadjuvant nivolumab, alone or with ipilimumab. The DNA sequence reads TGTGCCAGCAGCCAAGAAGGTCAGGGCACTCAGCCCCAGCATTTT. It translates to CASSQEGQGTQPQHF.